Shown below are 25 T cell receptor beta chains from a single sample sequenced in a study of T cells in Graves' hyperthyroidism and ophthalmopathy. RNA transcripts were the template for amplifying TCR beta CDR3 regions. The HTBI primer set drove a first-round RT-PCR of the TCR CDR3. TCRdb used MiXCR to reprocess the multiplex PCR reads, holding one entry per CDR3 protein. In the table there are hundreds of thousands of distinct CDR3 sequences, under 15% of which are singletons. The sequenced sample was blood. These receptors originate from a young woman with Graves' hyperthyroidism.

This clonotype has at least ten counts. This chain connects TRBV29-1 to TRBJ1-1, with D perhaps matching TRBD1 (5 bases). Germline V lookup: CDR1 SQVTM, CDR2 ANQGSEA. This CDR3 has 15 amino acids. The V end lost 7 bases, the J end lost 6 bases, and 24 bases lay between the germline ends. CDR3 nucleotide sequence: TGCAGCGCCACCCCCCGAGGGCAGGGAAGACCTGAAGCTTTCTTT. Protein: CSATPRGQGRPEAFF.

This clonotype was counted many times. The chain links TRBV12-3 or TRBV12-4 to TRBJ1-1, with D hard to call. Between the trimmed V and J ends, which lost 6 bases and 4 bases, there was a span of 9 bases. This CDR3 comprises 12 residues. CDR3 DNA sequence: TGTGCCAGCAGCCCCGAGGGCACTGAAGCTTTCTTT. Protein: CASSPEGTEAFF.

The chain uses TRBV20-1 and TRBJ1-5; no firm D call. Trimming removed 3 bases from V and 6 bases from J, with 9 bases in between. Germline CDR1 reads DFQATT; CDR2 reads SNEGSKA (reference sequence). The CDR3 is made up of 12 amino acids. CDR3 nucleotides: TGCAGTGCTAGGGGCTCGGGTCAGCCCCAGCATTTT. This sequence encodes CSARGSGQPQHF.

This clonotype showed up many times. V is TRBV9 and J is TRBJ2-1; D is undetermined. V lost 0 bases to trimming and J lost 7 bases, with 8 bases between them. The V gene's germline CDR1 is SGDLS and CDR2 YYNGEE. This CDR3 contains 13 residues. CDR3 nucleotides: TGTGCCAGCAGCGTAGAGTTCGGGAATGAGCAGTTCTTC. Amino acid sequence: CASSVEFGNEQFF.

This clonotype was picked up many times. The J gene is TRBJ2-2, the V gene TRBV5-8, with a tentative D call TRBD1 (7 bases). V dropped 6 bases and J dropped 2 bases, with 14 bases sitting between them. Germline V gene data show CDR1 as SGHTS and CDR2 as YDEGEE. The CDR3 length is 15 residues. In DNA, the CDR3 is TGTGCCAGCACCAGGGGGACTTCAAACACCGGGGAGCTGTTTTTT. As protein: CASTRGTSNTGELFF.

The chain links TRBV20-1 to TRBJ2-5; maybe TRBD1 (5 bases). Germline V CDR1 and CDR2: DFQATT, SNEGSKA (reference sequence). This CDR3 comprises 14 residues. V was shortened by 6 bases and J by 5 bases, with 19 bases between the two germline ends. CDR3 bases: TGCAGTGCCCCCAGACCTCTAGGGGTCGAGACCCAGTACTTC. Encoded protein: CSAPRPLGVETQYF.

This clonotype was detected ten times or more. V is TRBV2 and J is TRBJ2-7; D may correspond to TRBD1 or TRBD2 (6 bases each). The CDR3 runs 14 residues. Looked up from germline, CDR1 is SNHLY and CDR2 is FYNNEI. Trimming cost V 1 base and J 4 bases, with 11 bases left between them. CDR3 sequence (DNA): TGTGCCAGCAGTGAAGGCACAGGGAGGTACGAGCAGTACTTC. Amino acid sequence: CASSEGTGRYEQYF.

The chain uses TRBV27 and TRBJ1-6; D perhaps matches TRBD1 (5 bases). The germline V gene encodes CDR1 MNHEY and CDR2 SMNVEV (reference sequence). The CDR3 is 14 amino acids. V was shortened by 1 base and J by 13 bases, with 14 bases between the two germline ends. CDR3 DNA: TGTGCCAGCAGTTTATTGGACACCGAGTCCCCCCTCCACTTT. It yields the protein CASSLLDTESPLHF.

Many counts were recorded for this clonotype. This chain links TRBV7-3 with TRBJ2-3; 10 positions agree with TRBD2. Germline CDR1 reads SGHTA; CDR2 reads FQGTGA. The length of the CDR3 is 14 residues. The ends lost 4 bases at V and 6 bases at J; junction bases unmatched: 4. The CDR3: CASSSGTSADTQYF. As DNA, the CDR3 is TGTGCCAGCAGCTCCGGGACTAGCGCCGATACGCAGTATTTT.

In its sample, this clonotype was seen many times. This chain joins TRBV2 and TRBJ2-6, with 8 bases that match TRBD1. Per germline, CDR1 SNHLY and CDR2 FYNNEI. This CDR3 region has 16 residues. Trimming cost V 7 bases and J 4 bases; bases outside gene matches: 9. CDR3 nucleotides: TGTGCCAGCACCGTCCAGGGGGCGGGAGGGGCCAACGTCCTGACTTTC. Its translation is CASTVQGAGGANVLTF. The complete variable domain, with remaining parts taken from reference TRBV2 and TRBJ2-6, reads EPEVTQTPSHQVTQMGQEVILRCVPISNHLYFYWYRQILGQKVEFLVSFYNNEISEKSEIFDDQFSVERPDGSNFTLKIRSTKLEDSAMYFCASTVQGAGGANVLTFGAGSRLTVL.

This clonotype was counted only a few times. The J gene is TRBJ2-7, the V gene TRBV29-1, with D uncertain. V was clipped by 6 bases and J by 7 bases, with 13 bases between them. The CDR3 runs 11 residues. Germline V gene sequence: CDR1 SQVTM, CDR2 ANQGSEA. DNA of the CDR3: TGCAGCGTGCAAGGAACCTGGGAGCAGTACTTC. It encodes CSVQGTWEQYF.

V and J are TRBV30 and TRBJ2-7; the match to TRBD2 covers 14 bases. CDR3 length: 14 amino acids. V shed 3 bases, J shed 6 bases, and the junction held 4 bases outside the gene matches. From germline, CDR1 is GTSNPN and CDR2 SVGIG (reference sequence). The CDR3 nucleotides read TGTGCCTGGAGGGGACTAGCGGGAGCCGGCGAGCAGTACTTC. It encodes CAWRGLAGAGEQYF.

This clonotype was seen a few times. The rearrangement uses TRBV20-1 and TRBJ2-3; a possible D gene is TRBD2 (5 bases). The CDR3 runs 14 residues. Germline V gives CDR1 DFQATT, CDR2 SNEGSKA (reference sequence). Here the CDR3 DNA reads TGCAGCCTCATCGGGCCCCGGAGGACAGATACGCAGTATTTT. Its protein product is CSLIGPRRTDTQYF.

This clonotype was counted a few times. The gene calls are TRBV12-3 or TRBV12-4 and TRBJ1-6; tentative D call: TRBD1 (6 bases). V lost 1 base and J 8 bases, leaving 15 bases between the germline ends. The CDR3 covers 16 residues. CDR3 DNA sequence: TGTGCCAGCAGTTTAGGGGGGGGGGCAACCTATTCACCCCTCCACTTT. Protein product: CASSLGGGATYSPLHF.

Many counts were recorded for this clonotype. The chain is built from TRBV6-1 and TRBJ1-5, with D uncertain. CDR1 MNHNS and CDR2 SASEGT come from the germline V gene. The CDR3 sequence is 12 residues long. The ends were cut back, 7 bases at V and 0 bases at J, with 4 bases in the middle. The chain's CDR3 is CASTTSNQPQHF. Here the CDR3 DNA reads TGTGCCAGCACTACTAGCAATCAGCCCCAGCATTTT.

This clonotype was observed at least ten times. This chain uses TRBV4-1 with TRBJ2-3; the D is unclear. V was pared by 0 bases and J by 0 bases, with 7 bases between. The CDR3 runs to 15 residues. The germline gives CDR1 MGHRA, CDR2 YSYEKL. CDR3 nucleotide sequence: TGCGCCAGCAGCCAAGAGCGGACCAGCACAGATACGCAGTATTTT. Its protein is CASSQERTSTDTQYF.

This clonotype was counted only a few times. The chain links TRBV20-1 to TRBJ1-3; D perhaps matches TRBD1 (5 bases). The CDR3 consists of 16 residues. Trimming took off 0 bases at V and 7 bases at J, with 19 bases between the two ends. Germline V gene data show CDR1 as DFQATT and CDR2 as SNEGSKA (reference sequence). The CDR3 spells CSARDPRAQNRNTIYF. DNA of the CDR3: TGCAGTGCTAGAGATCCCCGGGCCCAGAACAGGAACACCATATATTTT.

The chain recombines TRBV18 with TRBJ1-2, with a tentative D call TRBD1 (6 bases). With 2 bases removed from V and 0 bases from J, the gap between germline ends came to 10 bases. Germline loops: CDR1 KGHSH, CDR2 LQKENI. The CDR3 runs to 15 residues. CDR3 sequence: CASSPGTGTNYGYTF. CDR3 DNA sequence: TGTGCCAGCTCACCAGGCACAGGGACTAACTATGGCTACACCTTC.

This clonotype was picked up many times. The chain combines TRBV6-6 with TRBJ1-6; 9 nucleotides match TRBD1. V shed 2 bases and J 8 bases; nucleotides not matched to a gene: 13. The germline CDR1 and CDR2 sequences are MNHNY and SVGAGI (reference sequence). The CDR3 is 18 amino acids. The CDR3 region is CASSYPSSPTGGDSPLHF. The CDR3 DNA follows: TGTGCCAGCAGTTACCCCTCATCACCCACAGGGGGCGATTCACCCCTCCACTTT.

This clonotype turned up a few times. The chain employs TRBV12-3 or TRBV12-4 and TRBJ1-2, with 8 bases that match TRBD1. The junction had 10 bases not matched to a gene; V was cut back by 7 bases and J by 6 bases. The CDR3 loop spans 14 amino acids. The CDR3 coding sequence is TGTGCCAGCACCTCGAACAGGGGGGGAGATGGCTACACCTTC. It encodes CASTSNRGGDGYTF.

This chain links TRBV10-3 with TRBJ2-1; D is ambiguous. Trimming cost V 6 bases and J 0 bases, with 9 bases left between them. This CDR3 is built from 14 residues. The germline CDR1 and CDR2 sequences are ENHRY and SYGVKD. The CDR3 loop reads CAIRTESSYNEQFF. As DNA, the CDR3 is TGTGCCATCAGAACAGAGAGCTCCTACAATGAGCAGTTCTTC.

This clonotype occurred a few times. This chain uses TRBV6-1 with TRBJ2-1; unclear D gene. Per germline, CDR1 MNHNS and CDR2 SASEGT. The length of the CDR3 is 17 residues. Trimming stripped 2 bases from V and 2 bases from J, with 16 bases between. The CDR3 DNA reads as TGTGCCAGCAGTGAACTCGCTTCGCCCGTGCCCTACAATGAGCAGTTCTTC. Translated: CASSELASPVPYNEQFF.

This clonotype occurred many times. The gene calls are TRBV7-8 and TRBJ1-2; D perhaps matches TRBD1 (6 bases). Trimming stripped 5 bases from V and 4 bases from J, with 20 bases between. The germline gives CDR1 SGHVS, CDR2 FQNEAQ. This CDR3 is built from 16 residues. Here the CDR3 reads CASSPWGGHGSYGYTF. The CDR3 bases are TGTGCCAGCAGCCCCTGGGGGGGGCACGGGAGCTATGGCTACACCTTC.

This clonotype was seen only a few times. At one end, the junction sequence differs from germline, possibly due to a read error. The rearrangement uses TRBV13 and TRBJ2-1; 16 nucleotides match TRBD2. Per the germline V gene, CDR1 is PRHDT and CDR2 is FYEKMQ (reference sequence). This CDR3 region has 17 residues. CDR3 bases: TGCGCCAGCAGCCGCGGGACTAGCGGGGGGGCGGCCAATGAGCAGTTCTTC. Translation gives CASSRGTSGGAANEQFF.

V usage is TRBV10-3 and J usage is TRBJ2-3, with 7 bases that match TRBD2. CDR3 length equals 15 residues. The germline CDR1 and CDR2 sequences are ENHRY and SYGVKD. The trim removed 10 bases at V and 11 bases at J, leaving 21 bases unmatched. CDR3 residues: CATTPSGTTNAGQYF. In DNA, the CDR3 is TGTGCCACCACTCCTTCCGGGACTACCAATGCCGGGCAGTATTTT.